The sequence of this TCR beta chain was determined in a study of T cells after yellow fever vaccination. Study observations and caveats: Clones that expanded after primary vaccination mostly reappeared after the booster (roughly 97% CD4, roughly 87% CD8).

The CDR3 extends over 13 amino acids. Germline CDR1 reads SGHTA; CDR2 reads FQGNSA. V dropped 4 bases and J dropped 0 bases, with 6 bases sitting between them. This clonotype was counted many times. By 5'RACE template switching, TCR cDNA was produced, with a universal primer site and UMIs added in the process. In TCRdb, the 5' RACE reads were re-called with MiXCR into one record per CDR3 protein. The sample includes approximately 31,000 distinct CDR3 sequences, about 10% of them seen just once. The chain couples TRBV7-2 to TRBJ1-1; D call uncertain. The source is a man younger than 35 who received the YFV17D yellow fever vaccine. This specimen was PBMCs, either bulk or a sorted T-cell subset (CD4+, CD8+, memory, or dextramer-sorted; not recorded which), taken around 15 days after the first yellow fever vaccination. DNA of the CDR3: TGTGCCAGCAGCTCGCAGGTGAACACTGAAGCTTTCTTT. This sequence encodes CASSSQVNTEAFF.